These 30 T cell receptor beta chains came from one sample sequenced in a study of cytomegalovirus exposure and HLA in healthy donors (dated by TCRdb to 2016 to 2017). The library came from the immunoSEQ multiplex PCR assay. For the multiplex PCR, a mixture combining 60 forward primers for TCR Vbeta segments and 13 reverse primers for TCR Jbeta segments was used. Imported from immuneACCESS, the table was reduced by TCRdb to in-frame sequences with V and J called. These copies leave out some clones; in studies compared against another copy, an unresolved V gene accounts for under half, and the cause of the remainder is not known. A total of tens of thousands of clones appear in this sample, 65% to 90% of them only once. Roughly 1.6% of the sample belongs to the ten largest clones. Input material: PBMCs. The receptors come from a human donor in good health.

The chain uses TRBV5-4 and TRBJ1-4; D gene unclear. V was pared by 2 bases and J by 4 bases, with 12 bases between. Germline-derived CDR1 and CDR2 are SGHNT and YYREEE (reference sequence). There are 15 residues in the CDR3. CDR3 DNA: TGTGCCAGCAGCTTATCGGGTGCGGGTAATGAAAAACTGTTTTTT. Its translation is CASSLSGAGNEKLFF.

V and J are TRBV25-1 and TRBJ2-5; 13 bases are a match to TRBD2. CDR1 MGHDK and CDR2 SYGVNS come from the germline V gene. Trimming at V came to 4 bases and at J to 6 bases, leaving 5 bases not matched to a gene. The CDR3 is 15 residues long. CDR3 sequence: CASSATSGGVKTQYF. The CDR3 DNA follows: TGTGCCAGCAGTGCAACTAGCGGGGGGGTGAAGACCCAGTACTTC.

V usage is TRBV28 and J usage is TRBJ1-2; D perhaps matches TRBD1 (5 bases). CDR3 size: 13 residues. The ends were cut back, 1 base at V and 8 bases at J, with 11 bases in the middle. CDR1 MDHEN and CDR2 SYDVKM come from the germline V gene. The CDR3 nucleotides are TGTGCCAGCAGTTTATCGGGGGGAGGGGGCTACACCTTC. It codes for CASSLSGGGGYTF.

This chain links TRBV30 with TRBJ1-3; D is uncertain. V lost 2 bases and J 0 bases, leaving 8 bases between the germline ends. Germline loops: CDR1 GTSNPN, CDR2 SVGIG (reference sequence). The CDR3 totals 14 residues. The CDR3 coding sequence is TGTGCCTGGAGTACGGGGATCTCTGGAAACACCATATATTTT. Its translation: CAWSTGISGNTIYF.

The J gene is TRBJ1-4, the V gene TRBV4-2; D might be TRBD1 (5 bases). In germline, CDR1 is LGHNA, CDR2 YNFKEQ. The CDR3 runs 14 residues. Trimming left V 6 bases short and J 8 bases short, with 16 bases between. CDR3 nucleotide sequence: TGTGCCAGCAGGTTGGGGGGGGAAGGGGAAAAACTGTTTTTT. Encoded protein: CASRLGGEGEKLFF.

The V and J genes are TRBV7-8 and TRBJ1-2, with a possible D match to TRBD1 (5 bases). The germline CDR1 and CDR2 sequences are SGHVS and FQNEAQ. This CDR3 is 16 amino acids long. Trimming took off 1 base at V and 0 bases at J, with 12 bases between the two ends. CDR3 coding DNA: TGTGCCAGCAGCTTAGTTGTCGCAGGGCCTAACTATGGCTACACCTTC. Its translation is CASSLVVAGPNYGYTF.

The chain joins TRBV11-2 to TRBJ2-1, with a possible D match to TRBD1 (6 bases). This CDR3 contains 17 residues. The V end was cut by 5 bases, the J end by 4 bases, with 21 bases between. Germline values: CDR1 SGHAT, CDR2 FQNNGV. In nucleotides, the CDR3 is TGTGCCAGCAGCCCAAGGCCCACACAGGGCCGGTACAATGAGCAGTTCTTC. Protein sequence: CASSPRPTQGRYNEQFF.

The gene calls are TRBV2 and TRBJ1-2, with a tentative D call TRBD1 (6 bases). Germline values: CDR1 SNHLY, CDR2 FYNNEI. This CDR3 is 13 amino acids long. Trimming stripped 1 base from V and 3 bases from J, with 6 bases between. The CDR3 bases are TGTGCCAGCAGTGAAGGGGGGCACTATGGCTACACCTTC. Translating gives CASSEGGHYGYTF.

In regard to this clone: An end of the junction does not agree with germline; a read error may underlie this. The chain couples TRBV19 to TRBJ2-5; D perhaps matches TRBD2 (6 bases). CDR1 LNHDA and CDR2 SQIVND come from the germline V gene (reference sequence). The CDR3 is 14 residues long. DNA for the CDR3: TGTGCCAGTAGTATTTGGGGGGAAAAAGAGACCAAGTACTTC. It translates to CASSIWGEKETKYF.

Only a few counts were recorded for this clone. The chain has TRBV25-1 and TRBJ2-5; 7 positions match TRBD1. This CDR3 region has 15 residues. The V segment lost 2 bases and the J segment 6 bases; nucleotides outside the gene matches: 9. Germline-derived CDR1 and CDR2 are MGHDK and SYGVNS. The CDR3 loop reads CASSEPRQGWQTQYF. The CDR3, as DNA: TGTGCCAGCAGTGAACCCCGACAGGGTTGGCAGACCCAGTACTTC.

The rearrangement links TRBV19 to TRBJ1-1; tentative D call: TRBD1 (5 bases). CDR3 length: 15 residues. CDR1 and CDR2 (germline): LNHDA, SQIVND (reference sequence). V lost 7 bases and J 0 bases, leaving 15 bases between the germline ends. The CDR3 region has the DNA TGTGCCAGTAAAGTCGCAGGGTACATGAACACTGAAGCTTTCTTT. Protein product: CASKVAGYMNTEAFF.

The rearrangement uses TRBV6-5 and TRBJ2-7, with 10 nucleotides matching TRBD1. The CDR3 loop spans 15 amino acids. The junction had 12 bases not matched to a gene; V was cut back by 6 bases and J by 7 bases. Germline loops: CDR1 MNHEY, CDR2 SVGAGI. The CDR3 loop is CASSPMTGGSQEQYF. The DNA of the CDR3 is TGTGCCAGCAGCCCCATGACAGGGGGCTCACAGGAGCAGTACTTC.

The J gene is TRBJ2-1, the V gene TRBV7-8; TRBD1 might be the D (6 bases). V lost 4 bases and J lost 8, with 18 bases in between. The CDR3 runs 15 residues. Germline V CDR1 and CDR2: SGHVS, FQNEAQ. The CDR3 here is CASSSIRGRGHEQFF. The DNA of the CDR3 is TGTGCCAGCAGCTCAATACGCGGCAGGGGACATGAGCAGTTCTTC.

The chain carries TRBV2 and TRBJ1-5, with D unclear. CDR1 is SNHLY, CDR2 FYNNEI, per germline. V was trimmed by 4 bases and J by 1 base, leaving 8 bases between them. The CDR3 contains 14 residues. The CDR3 sequence: CASSGLASNQPQHF. Here the CDR3 DNA reads TGTGCCAGCAGTGGACTGGCAAGCAATCAGCCCCAGCATTTT.

CDR3 residues: CASYGTGKGGGYTF. The CDR3 DNA sequence: TGTGCCAGCTACGGGACAGGGAAAGGAGGTGGCTACACCTTC. V and J are TRBV27 and TRBJ1-2; 9 nucleotides align to TRBD1. Germline V CDR1 and CDR2: MNHEY, SMNVEV (reference sequence). The length of the CDR3 is 14 residues. Trimming took 8 bases from V and 7 from J; bases not matched to a gene: 11.

This chain joins TRBV11-3 and TRBJ2-2; TRBD2 agrees at 12 bases. The V gene's germline CDR1 is SGHNT and CDR2 YENEEA. With 5 bases clipped from V and 4 bases from J, the junction kept 11 bases outside the gene matches. The CDR3 loop spans 18 amino acids. This chain's CDR3 is CASSVRLAGAEFTGELFF. The CDR3 DNA follows: TGTGCCAGCAGCGTGAGACTAGCGGGGGCCGAATTCACCGGGGAGCTGTTTTTT.

The V gene is TRBV11-1, the J gene TRBJ2-3; 7 bases align to TRBD1. V trimming: 5 bases; J trimming: 5 bases; junction bases outside the gene matches: 4. This CDR3 region has 13 residues. The V gene's germline CDR1 is SGHAT and CDR2 FQDESV (reference sequence). The CDR3 DNA sequence: TGTGCCAGCAGCAAACCAGGGGGAGATACGCAGTATTTT. Encoded protein: CASSKPGGDTQYF.

The V gene is TRBV9, the J gene TRBJ1-4, with D possibly being TRBD1 (6 bases). CDR3 length: 14 amino acids. Germline-derived CDR1 and CDR2 are SGDLS and YYNGEE. Deletions cut 4 bases from V and 7 bases from J, with 14 bases between. CDR3 in DNA: TGTGCCAGCAGCTCCTCAGGGGAACGTGAAAAACTGTTTTTT. Translating it yields CASSSSGEREKLFF.

This sequence joins TRBV30 and TRBJ1-1; D unclear. This CDR3 is built from 14 residues. Per germline, CDR1 GTSNPN and CDR2 SVGIG (reference sequence). V lost 0 bases and J lost 0, with 8 bases in between. In DNA form, the CDR3 reads TGTGCCTGGAGTGTACTACTGATGAACACTGAAGCTTTCTTT. This codes for CAWSVLLMNTEAFF.

The chain combines TRBV27 with TRBJ1-5, with 9 nucleotides matching TRBD1. The CDR3 is made up of 16 amino acids. CDR1 is MNHEY, CDR2 SMNVEV, per germline (reference sequence). J lost 4 bases, V lost 2 bases, and 6 bases had no gene match. CDR3 loop: CASSLQGQGLNQPQHF. CDR3 DNA sequence: TGTGCCAGCAGTTTACAAGGACAGGGGTTGAATCAGCCCCAGCATTTT.

The chain carries TRBV4-3 and TRBJ2-3; D unresolved. Deletions cut 5 bases from V and 0 bases from J, with 18 bases between. Per germline, CDR1 LGHNA and CDR2 YSLEER. CDR3 length equals 17 residues. The CDR3, as DNA: TGCGCCAGCAGCGGCAGCGCGAACCCCCTCAGCACAGATACGCAGTATTTT. Translation: CASSGSANPLSTDTQYF.

The chain employs TRBV2 and TRBJ2-7, with D possibly matching TRBD1 (6 bases). Trimming removed 4 bases at V and 2 bases at J, with 9 bases between. The CDR3 runs to 13 residues. Germline loops: CDR1 SNHLY, CDR2 FYNNEI. DNA of the CDR3: TGTGCCAGCAGTGGCGCAGGGGCCTACGAGCAGTACTTC. It translates to CASSGAGAYEQYF.

This chain uses TRBV7-9 with TRBJ2-7; D might be TRBD1 (6 bases). V was cut by 1 base and J by 3 bases, with 13 bases left in between. Germline V CDR1 and CDR2: SEHNR, FQNEAQ (reference sequence). The CDR3 is made up of 15 amino acids. The CDR3 here is CASSLGQGMVYEQYF. In DNA, the CDR3 is TGTGCCAGCAGCTTAGGTCAGGGGATGGTCTACGAGCAGTACTTC.

The genes are TRBV5-4 and TRBJ1-2; tentatively, D is TRBD1 (6 bases). The ends were cut back, 0 bases at V and 8 bases at J, with 8 bases in the middle. From germline, CDR1 is SGHNT and CDR2 YYREEE (reference sequence). The CDR3 consists of 12 residues. CDR3 amino acids: CASSLDRDGYTF. DNA of the CDR3: TGTGCCAGCAGCTTGGACAGGGACGGCTACACCTTC.

This chain links TRBV5-4 with TRBJ2-2, with 7 bases lining up with TRBD2. The CDR3 sequence is 16 residues long. CDR1 is SGHNT and CDR2 is YYREEE in the germline V gene (reference sequence). Losses at the gene ends were 5 bases for V and 4 bases for J; bases not matched to a gene: 11. The CDR3 loop is CASRAAGVRSTGELFF. Written as DNA, the CDR3 is TGTGCCAGCAGGGCGGCGGGGGTACGGTCCACCGGGGAGCTGTTTTTT. Full variable domain (outside the CDR3, taken from reference TRBV5-4 and TRBJ2-2): ETGVTQSPTHLIKTRGQQVTLRCSSQSGHNTVSWYQQALGQGPQFIFQYYREEENGRGNFPPRFSGLQFPNYSSELNVNALELDDSALYLCASRAAGVRSTGELFFGEGSRLTVL.

The chain has TRBV28 and TRBJ1-4; 11 bases are a match to TRBD1. This CDR3 has 17 amino acids. The germline CDR1 and CDR2 sequences are MDHEN and SYDVKM. With 4 bases clipped from V and 6 bases from J, the junction kept 10 bases outside the gene matches. The chain's CDR3 is CASSSDRGHDSDEKLFF. CDR3 nucleotide sequence: TGTGCCAGCAGTTCGGACAGGGGGCATGATAGTGATGAAAAACTGTTTTTT.

The V and J genes are TRBV2 and TRBJ2-7; tentative D call: TRBD1 (6 bases). This CDR3 spans 13 amino acids. Germline V gene sequence: CDR1 SNHLY, CDR2 FYNNEI. The V end was cut by 2 bases, the J end by 7 bases, with 12 bases between. CDR3 DNA: TGTGCCAGCAGTGAAACAGGGTTTATGGAGCAGTACTTC. This encodes CASSETGFMEQYF.

The rearrangement uses TRBV6-6 and TRBJ1-2; D ambiguous. CDR1 and CDR2 (germline): MNHNY, SVGAGI (reference sequence). This CDR3 region has 13 residues. V lost 8 bases and J 4 bases, leaving 14 bases between the germline ends. The CDR3 coding sequence is TGTGCCAGCGCTGAGGAGAGTCTCTATGGCTACACCTTC. Its translation: CASAEESLYGYTF.

The V and J genes are TRBV2 and TRBJ2-2; D is unresolved. Per germline, CDR1 SNHLY and CDR2 FYNNEI. The CDR3 runs to 13 residues. With 8 bases removed from V and 5 bases from J, the gap between germline ends came to 12 bases. The CDR3 DNA reads TGTGCCAGCTCCAACTTCCAAACCGGGGAGCTGTTTTTT. It translates to CASSNFQTGELFF.

The chain links TRBV15 to TRBJ2-7, with 9 bases lining up with TRBD2. V was clipped by 0 bases and J by 2 bases; unmatched bases: 29. The CDR3 has 24 residues. Germline assignment: CDR1 LNHNV and CDR2 YYDKDF (reference sequence). The CDR3 bases are TGTGCCACCAGCAGAGATCGGTCCAGGATGCATCCTAGCGGGGCGGATTGGCGGGCCTACGAGCAGTACTTC. It encodes CATSRDRSRMHPSGADWRAYEQYF.